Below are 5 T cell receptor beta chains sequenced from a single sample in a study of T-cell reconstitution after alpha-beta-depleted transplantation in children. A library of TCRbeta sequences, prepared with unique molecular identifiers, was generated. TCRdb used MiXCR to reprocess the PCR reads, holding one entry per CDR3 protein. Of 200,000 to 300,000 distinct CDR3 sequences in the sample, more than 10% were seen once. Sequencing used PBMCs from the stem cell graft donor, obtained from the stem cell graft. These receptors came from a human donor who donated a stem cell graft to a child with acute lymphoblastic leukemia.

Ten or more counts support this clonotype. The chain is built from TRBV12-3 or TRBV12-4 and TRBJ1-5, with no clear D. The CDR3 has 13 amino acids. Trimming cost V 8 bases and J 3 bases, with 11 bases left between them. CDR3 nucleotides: TGTGCCAGCTCGGGCCAGCACAATCAGCCCCAGCATTTT. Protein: CASSGQHNQPQHF.

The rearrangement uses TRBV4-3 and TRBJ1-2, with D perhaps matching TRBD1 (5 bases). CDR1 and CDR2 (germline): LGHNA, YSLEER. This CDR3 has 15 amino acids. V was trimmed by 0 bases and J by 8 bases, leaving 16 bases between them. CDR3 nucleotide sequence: TGCGCCAGCAGCCAAGAACTGGCGGGGCCCTCGGGCTACACCTTC. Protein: CASSQELAGPSGYTF.

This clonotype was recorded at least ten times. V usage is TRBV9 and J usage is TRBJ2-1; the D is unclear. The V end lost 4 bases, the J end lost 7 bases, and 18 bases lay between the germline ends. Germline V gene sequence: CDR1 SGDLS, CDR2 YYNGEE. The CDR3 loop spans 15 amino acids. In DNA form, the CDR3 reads TGTGCCAGCAGCTCCCCGGACGGCTCGTGGAATGAGCAGTTCTTC. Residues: CASSSPDGSWNEQFF.

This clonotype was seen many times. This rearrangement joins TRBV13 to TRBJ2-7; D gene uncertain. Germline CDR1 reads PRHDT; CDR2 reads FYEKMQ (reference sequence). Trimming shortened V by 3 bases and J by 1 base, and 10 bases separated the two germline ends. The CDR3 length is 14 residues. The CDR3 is CASSLRRTSYEQYF. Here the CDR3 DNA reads TGTGCCAGCAGCTTGAGGAGAACTTCCTACGAGCAGTACTTC.

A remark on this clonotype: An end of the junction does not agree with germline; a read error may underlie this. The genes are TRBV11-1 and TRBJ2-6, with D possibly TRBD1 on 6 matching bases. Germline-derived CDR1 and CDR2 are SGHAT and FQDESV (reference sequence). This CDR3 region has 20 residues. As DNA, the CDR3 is TGTGCCAGCAGCTTCCCCGAGACGAGACAGGTGATCTCTGGGGCCAACGTCCTGATTTTC. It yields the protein CASSFPETRQVISGANVLIF.